This T cell receptor beta chain was documented in a study of cytomegalovirus exposure and HLA in healthy donors. Study-wide results and caveats: Beyond CMV serostatus, there was no information to go on about immune exposure. The investigators catalogued 164 TCR beta chains as cytomegalovirus-associated. With further analysis later on, most CMV-associated TCR beta chains appeared HLA-restricted.

On this clone: Its target is unknown.

CDR3 length equals 13 residues. V lost 0 bases to trimming and J lost 6 bases, with 7 bases between them. Looked up from germline, CDR1 is SGHRS and CDR2 is YFSETQ. With 60 Vbeta and 13 Jbeta primers, the PCR was carried out. This table comes from immunoSEQ multiplex PCR, and its TCRdb copy is limited to in-frame clones, with some not included. Its table records 74,000 or so clones. Sample: PBMCs. The TCR comes from a woman aged 60-75 years in good health and CMV-seronegative. The chain is built from TRBV5-1 and TRBJ2-1, with D tentatively TRBD1 (6 bases). DNA of the CDR3: TGCGCCAGCAGCTTGGGACAGGTCAATGAGCAGTTCTTC. This codes for CASSLGQVNEQFF.